Shown below are 29 T cell receptor beta chains from a single sample sequenced in a study of cytomegalovirus exposure and HLA in healthy donors. Vbeta (60) and Jbeta (13) primers were used in the PCR. TCRdb's copy holds only in-frame clones and misses some; the assay was immunoSEQ multiplex PCR. The sample consists of 100,000 to 150,000 clones, around three quarters of them appearing once. Sequencing was done on a sample of PBMCs. The receptors shown here come from a woman aged 40 to 50 in good health and CMV-seropositive.

The chain is built from TRBV2 and TRBJ1-4, with a tentative D call TRBD1 (6 bases). Trimming stripped 7 bases from V and 4 bases from J, with 13 bases between. This CDR3 region has 14 residues. CDR1 is SNHLY and CDR2 is FYNNEI in the germline V gene. CDR3 residues: CASTRDKNNEKLFF. DNA for the CDR3: TGTGCCAGCACAAGGGACAAGAATAATGAAAAACTGTTTTTT.

V and J are TRBV7-3 and TRBJ2-5; 7 bases fit TRBD1. V lost 5 bases to trimming and J lost 0 bases; unmatched junction nucleotides: 6. The germline CDR1 and CDR2 sequences are SGHTA and FQGTGA. The CDR3 spans 15 residues. CDR3 bases: TGTGCCAGCAGCCGACTCGGGACAGACCAAGAGACCCAGTACTTC. It translates to CASSRLGTDQETQYF.

This clone was observed a handful of times. The chain is built from TRBV6-1 and TRBJ1-2, with TRBD1 matching over 8 bases. J was trimmed by 6 bases and V by 0 bases; bases with no gene match: 9. Germline CDR1 reads MNHNS; CDR2 reads SASEGT. The CDR3 is 16 amino acids. CDR3 sequence reads: CASSEALGRGRDGYTF. The DNA for the CDR3 is TGTGCCAGCAGTGAAGCGCTGGGCAGGGGGCGGGATGGCTACACCTTC.

The CDR3 DNA is TGTGCCAGCAGCTTTACGGAGGAACAGCCCCAGCATTTT. Protein: CASSFTEEQPQHF. The chain uses TRBV7-8 and TRBJ1-5; D gene ambiguous. V shed 3 bases and J shed 7 bases, with 10 bases lying between them. The CDR3 covers 13 residues. Germline CDR1 reads SGHVS; CDR2 reads FQNEAQ.

For the CDR3, the DNA is TGTGCCAGCAGGTCTAGCGGGACAGAGCAGCAGTTCTTC. Protein sequence: CASRSSGTEQQFF. This chain uses TRBV7-2 with TRBJ2-1; 9 bases match TRBD2. Germline V gives CDR1 SGHTA, CDR2 FQGNSA. The length of the CDR3 is 13 residues. Trimming took 6 bases from V and 11 from J; bases not matched to a gene: 8.

The sample holds one count of this clone. The V and J genes are TRBV10-3 and TRBJ1-2; 11 nucleotides match TRBD1. The CDR3 is 14 amino acids. The germline V gene has CDR1 ENHRY and CDR2 SYGVKD. The trim removed 6 bases at V and 2 bases at J, leaving 2 bases unmatched. As DNA, the CDR3 is TGTGCCATCAGGGGACAGGGGGGGAACTATGGCTACACCTTC. Its translation is CAIRGQGGNYGYTF.

The V gene is TRBV19, the J gene TRBJ2-5, with 10 bases lining up with TRBD1. This CDR3 contains 13 residues. CDR1 LNHDA and CDR2 SQIVND come from the germline V gene (reference sequence). V was pared by 7 bases and J by 2 bases, with 1 base of the junction left unmatched. Written as DNA, the CDR3 is TGTGCCAGTATGGACAGGGGGCAAGAGACCCAGTACTTC. Residues: CASMDRGQETQYF.

V gene TRBV9 combines with J gene TRBJ1-5; a possible D gene is TRBD1 (5 bases). Germline-derived CDR1 and CDR2 are SGDLS and YYNGEE. V lost 4 bases and J 1 base, leaving 9 bases between the germline ends. CDR3 size: 14 residues. CDR3 residues: CASSSGGSNQPQHF. The CDR3 DNA reads as TGTGCCAGCAGCTCTGGGGGGAGCAATCAGCCCCAGCATTTT.

To note about this clone: Because the CDR3's place on the DNA is in doubt, the DNA is left out and the CDR3 is given as listed by TCRdb. The J gene is TRBJ2-7, the V gene TRBV19; the table names TRBD2, a call not compared with the DNA. From germline, CDR1 is LNHDA and CDR2 SQIVND (reference sequence). Ends included, the CDR3 has 11 residues. This CDR3 is CASTSGYEQYF.

V and J are TRBV30 and TRBJ1-6, with 8 nucleotides matching TRBD1. V trimming: 2 bases; J trimming: 9 bases; junction bases outside the gene matches: 9. The CDR3 covers 15 residues. In germline, CDR1 is GTSNPN, CDR2 SVGIG (reference sequence). This CDR3 is CAWSPTGTGVSPLHF. The CDR3 DNA is TGTGCCTGGAGTCCCACCGGGACAGGAGTTTCACCCCTCCACTTT.

This clone was counted only a few times. The genes are TRBV12-5 and TRBJ2-1; D unresolved. Trimming left V 6 bases short and J 0 bases short, with 9 bases between. This CDR3 contains 14 residues. CDR1 and CDR2 (germline): LGHNT, FRNRAP. The DNA of the CDR3 is TGTGCTAGTGGGGCTAGGTACTCCTACAATGAGCAGTTCTTC. This encodes CASGARYSYNEQFF.

The V gene is TRBV18, the J gene TRBJ2-2, with TRBD2 identical over 7 bases. Per the germline V gene, CDR1 is KGHSH and CDR2 is LQKENI. This CDR3 contains 13 residues. The trim removed 6 bases at V and 6 bases at J, leaving 4 bases unmatched. The CDR3, as DNA: TGTGCCAGCTCTCGACTAGCCTCCGGGGAGCTGTTTTTT. It encodes CASSRLASGELFF.

The chain combines TRBV30 with TRBJ2-7; 11 bases agree with TRBD2. The CDR3 runs to 12 residues. The germline V gene has CDR1 GTSNPN and CDR2 SVGIG (reference sequence). V shed 4 bases and J 4 bases; nucleotides not matched to a gene: 0. CDR3 residues: CAWTSGRYEQYF. CDR3 bases: TGTGCCTGGACTAGCGGGAGGTACGAGCAGTACTTC.

The chain is built from TRBV19 and TRBJ1-4, with TRBD1 as a possible D gene (6 bases). The CDR3 has 15 amino acids. The V and J ends lost 7 bases and 3 bases respectively, with 15 bases between them. CDR1 and CDR2 from the germline V gene are LNHDA and SQIVND (reference sequence). The CDR3 sequence is CASTQTTGPNEKLFF. CDR3 nucleotides: TGTGCCAGTACCCAAACGACAGGACCTAATGAAAAACTGTTTTTT.

The rearrangement uses TRBV29-1 and TRBJ2-1; the match to TRBD1 covers 7 bases. The CDR3 has 18 amino acids. With 2 bases clipped from V and 0 bases from J, the junction kept 13 bases outside the gene matches. From germline, CDR1 is SQVTM and CDR2 ANQGSEA. The CDR3 sequence is CSVERTTGAISSYNEQFF. CDR3 DNA sequence: TGCAGCGTTGAAAGGACAACAGGGGCAATTAGCTCCTACAATGAGCAGTTCTTC.

This clone was seen a few times. The rearrangement uses TRBV4-1 and TRBJ2-2, with 13 bases identical to TRBD2. The CDR3 covers 17 residues. Per the germline V gene, CDR1 is MGHRA and CDR2 is YSYEKL. V shed 2 bases and J 5 bases; nucleotides not matched to a gene: 5. Here the CDR3 reads CASSQRRLAGGTGELFF. Here the CDR3 DNA reads TGCGCCAGCAGCCAACGCCGACTAGCGGGAGGTACCGGGGAGCTGTTTTTT.

The V gene is TRBV6-1, the J gene TRBJ1-6; the D is unclear. Trimming cost V 0 bases and J 0 bases, with 9 bases left between them. The CDR3 has 17 amino acids. Germline V gene sequence: CDR1 MNHNS, CDR2 SASEGT. CDR3 nucleotides: TGTGCCAGCAGTGAAGCCGCAGTCCGCTCCTATAATTCACCCCTCCACTTT. The encoded protein is CASSEAAVRSYNSPLHF.

The chain recombines TRBV25-1 with TRBJ1-6; D is perhaps TRBD1 (5 bases). Germline-derived CDR1 and CDR2 are MGHDK and SYGVNS. The CDR3 covers 16 residues. Trimming shortened V by 0 bases and J by 8 bases, and 14 bases separated the two germline ends. Here the CDR3 DNA reads TGTGCCAGCAGTGAATACCTCGGGGGGGGTTATTCACCCCTCCACTTT. This encodes CASSEYLGGGYSPLHF.

The rearrangement uses TRBV7-8 and TRBJ1-2; 7 bases fit TRBD1. Trimming removed 5 bases from V and 5 bases from J; junction bases left unmatched: 5. CDR1 SGHVS and CDR2 FQNEAQ come from the germline V gene. The CDR3 consists of 13 residues. The CDR3 DNA follows: TGTGCCAGCAGCCGACAGGGCGAATATGGCTACACCTTC. Encoded protein: CASSRQGEYGYTF.

V is TRBV15 and J is TRBJ2-7; TRBD1 agrees at 8 bases. Germline CDR1 LNHNV, CDR2 YYDKDF (reference sequence). V gave up 3 bases and J gave up 0 bases; unmatched junction bases: 7. This CDR3 is 16 amino acids long. The CDR3 loop is CATSSTGQGLSYEQYF. The CDR3 DNA reads as TGTGCCACCAGCAGTACCGGACAGGGTCTCTCCTACGAGCAGTACTTC. The entire variable domain, with the rest obtained from reference TRBV15 and TRBJ2-7, is as follows: DAMVIQNPRYQVTQFGKPVTLSCSQTLNHNVMYWYQQKSSQAPKLLFHYYDKDFNNEADTPDNFQSRRPNTSFCFLDIRSPGLGDTAMYLCATSSTGQGLSYEQYFGPGTRLTVT.

This clone occurred once. V gene TRBV5-8 combines with J gene TRBJ2-7, with TRBD2 as a possible D gene (5 bases). V shed 4 bases and J shed 7 bases, with 9 bases lying between them. Germline assignment: CDR1 SGHTS and CDR2 YDEGEE. The CDR3 is 11 residues long. CDR3 region: CASSREAEQYF. In nucleotides, the CDR3 is TGTGCCAGCAGCCGGGAAGCTGAGCAGTACTTC.

This clone has just one count. The CDR3 DNA is TGCGCCAGCAGTCTTGGACCTAGCGGGAGCTCCTACGAGCAGTACTTC. This sequence encodes CASSLGPSGSSYEQYF. V gene TRBV5-1 combines with J gene TRBJ2-7; the match to TRBD2 covers 10 bases. The CDR3 is 16 residues long. Germline CDR1 SGHRS, CDR2 YFSETQ. V shed 5 bases, J shed 0 bases, and the junction held 8 bases outside the gene matches.

V and J are TRBV10-2 and TRBJ1-5; 7 positions agree with TRBD1. The CDR3 covers 14 residues. Germline V gene lookup returns CDR1 WSHSY and CDR2 SAAADI. Unmatched junction bases numbered 4, after V lost 8 bases and J lost 0 bases. The CDR3 spells CASGGQNSNQPQHF. The CDR3 DNA follows: TGCGCCAGCGGGGGACAGAATAGCAATCAGCCCCAGCATTTT.

The chain links TRBV5-1 to TRBJ2-7; 9 bases agree with TRBD1. Germline CDR1 SGHRS, CDR2 YFSETQ. The CDR3 totals 14 residues. Losses at the gene ends were 0 bases for V and 6 bases for J; bases not matched to a gene: 4. The CDR3 DNA follows: TGCGCCAGCAGCTTGGGGGGGACAGGGCCCGAGCAGTACTTC. Residues: CASSLGGTGPEQYF.

The chain carries TRBV9 and TRBJ2-5; 13 bases match TRBD2. This CDR3 region has 16 residues. The V gene end was trimmed by 4 bases and the J gene end by 1 base; junction bases not matched to a gene: 4. CDR1 SGDLS and CDR2 YYNGEE come from the germline V gene. The CDR3 loop reads CASSTGLAGAQETQYF. In DNA, the CDR3 is TGTGCCAGCAGCACCGGACTAGCGGGAGCCCAAGAGACCCAGTACTTC.

Concerning this clone: A read error may account for a junction end that differs from germline. The chain links TRBV7-7 to TRBJ2-2, with a tentative D call TRBD1 (6 bases). The CDR3 consists of 14 residues. The germline V gene encodes CDR1 SSHAT and CDR2 FNYEAQ (reference sequence). The CDR3: CASRKQGNTGELFF. Written as DNA, the CDR3 is TGTGCTAGCAGAAAACAGGGGAACACCGGGGAGCTGTTTTTT.

The CDR3 loop is CARSGWTGGTPITSGNTIYF. The CDR3 DNA reads TGTGCCAGAAGCGGCTGGACAGGGGGGACCCCAATTACCTCTGGAAACACCATATATTTT. The V call is TRBV5-3, the J call TRBJ1-3; 10 positions match TRBD1. TRBV5-3 is sorted into the ORF group, with uncertain function. The CDR3 has 20 residues. V was clipped by 4 bases and J by 0 bases; unmatched bases: 16.

This chain connects TRBV19 to TRBJ2-7, with D possibly being TRBD1 (6 bases). Germline CDR1 is LNHDA and CDR2 is SQIVND (reference sequence). This CDR3 comprises 16 residues. The V end lost 8 bases, the J end lost 4 bases, and 24 bases lay between the germline ends. The CDR3 DNA is TGTGCCAGTTCAACCATTCACGGGACACGACTGTACGAGCAGTACTTC. It specifies CASSTIHGTRLYEQYF.

The chain employs TRBV5-1 and TRBJ1-4; 10 bases line up with TRBD1. V shed 0 bases and J 5 bases; nucleotides not matched to a gene: 4. In germline, CDR1 is SGHRS, CDR2 YFSETQ. The CDR3 is 16 residues long. The CDR3 here is CASSLDGQGGNEKLFF. The CDR3 bases are TGCGCCAGCAGCTTGGACGGACAGGGGGGGAATGAAAAACTGTTTTTT.